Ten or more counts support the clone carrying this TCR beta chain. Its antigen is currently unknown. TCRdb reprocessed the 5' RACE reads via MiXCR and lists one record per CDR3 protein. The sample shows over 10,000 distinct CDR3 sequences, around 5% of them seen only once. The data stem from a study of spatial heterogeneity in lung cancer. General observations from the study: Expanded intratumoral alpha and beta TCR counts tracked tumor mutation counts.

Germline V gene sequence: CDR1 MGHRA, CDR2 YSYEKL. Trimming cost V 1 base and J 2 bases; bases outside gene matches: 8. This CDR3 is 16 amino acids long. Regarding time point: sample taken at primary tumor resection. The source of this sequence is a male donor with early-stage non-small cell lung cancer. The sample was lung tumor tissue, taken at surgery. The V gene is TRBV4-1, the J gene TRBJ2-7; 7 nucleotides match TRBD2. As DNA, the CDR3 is TGCGCCAGCAGCCAAGTCTCGGCTAGCGGTCCCTACGAGCAGTACGTC. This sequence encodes CASSQVSASGPYEQYV.